Presented here are 8 T cell receptor beta chains from one specimen sequenced in a study of identical twins. MiXCR, applied by TCRdb to the 5' RACE reads, yields one record per CDR3 protein. Of roughly 630,000 distinct CDR3 sequences listed, around 7.5% are singletons. Separately, the same data were catalogued under a study of yellow fever vaccine responses in identical twins.

Sequenced sample: PBMCs. These receptors were taken from a woman aged 18-29 years in good health.

The V call is TRBV3-1, the J call TRBJ2-2; 7 nucleotides align to TRBD1. Per the germline V gene, CDR1 is LGHDT and CDR2 is YNNKEL (reference sequence). Germline trimming cut 2 bases from V and 2 bases from J; bases unmatched to any gene: 2. This CDR3 spans 15 amino acids. CDR3 amino acids: CASSQLGGNTGELFF. CDR3 DNA: TGTGCCAGCAGCCAACTAGGGGGCAACACCGGGGAGCTGTTTTTT.

The chain is built from TRBV4-2 and TRBJ1-1; possibly TRBD1 for D (5 bases). The germline V gene encodes CDR1 LGHNA and CDR2 YNFKEQ. The CDR3 has 13 amino acids. The V and J ends lost 1 base and 7 bases respectively, with 10 bases between them. CDR3 bases: TGTGCCAGCAGCCAAGTCCAAACAGGTGAAGCTTTCTTT. It specifies CASSQVQTGEAFF.

This clonotype was recorded at least ten times. The gene calls are TRBV24-1 and TRBJ2-3; the D gene could be TRBD1 or TRBD2 (5 bases each). Looked up from germline, CDR1 is KGHDR and CDR2 is SFDVKD. V was cut by 0 bases and J by 5 bases, with 11 bases left in between. The CDR3 is 15 amino acids. The CDR3 is CATSDLQSGRDTQYF. CDR3 sequence (DNA): TGTGCCACCAGTGATTTGCAGTCAGGGAGAGATACGCAGTATTTT.

The chain carries TRBV27 and TRBJ1-6; D call uncertain. The germline V and J ends were trimmed by 7 bases and 0 bases, with 4 bases remaining between them. Germline CDR1 is MNHEY and CDR2 is SMNVEV (reference sequence). The CDR3 totals 13 residues. The CDR3 DNA is TGTGCCAGCACGAGCTCCTATAATTCACCCCTCCACTTT. Translating gives CASTSSYNSPLHF.

This clonotype occurred a few times. The chain carries TRBV20-1 and TRBJ2-5, with TRBD2 identical over 11 bases. Germline assignment: CDR1 DFQATT and CDR2 SNEGSKA (reference sequence). There are 15 residues in the CDR3. V trimming: 5 bases; J trimming: 5 bases; junction bases outside the gene matches: 10. This chain's CDR3 is CSAQNWASGRETQYF. Written as DNA, the CDR3 is TGCAGTGCTCAAAATTGGGCTAGCGGGAGGGAGACCCAGTACTTC.

This clonotype was counted many times. The rearrangement uses TRBV12-3 or TRBV12-4 and TRBJ2-7; 7 bases agree with TRBD2. The CDR3 spans 11 residues. Trimming at V came to 6 bases and at J to 6 bases, leaving 2 bases not matched to a gene. The CDR3 coding sequence is TGTGCCAGCAGCCCGGGGGGCGAGCAGTACTTC. Its protein is CASSPGGEQYF.

This clonotype was seen at least ten times. The CDR3 spells CASSLRAYEQYV. DNA for the CDR3: TGTGCCAGCAGTCTTAGAGCCTACGAGCAGTACGTC. This chain uses TRBV12-3 or TRBV12-4 with TRBJ2-7, with D unclear. The germline V and J ends were trimmed by 5 bases and 2 bases, with 7 bases remaining between them. This CDR3 has 12 residues.

In this sample, this clonotype turned up a few times. The chain combines TRBV6-1 with TRBJ2-1, with 7 bases fitting TRBD1. J gave up 7 bases and V 3 bases, and 6 bases lay outside the gene matches. Germline lookup yields CDR1 MNHNS and CDR2 SASEGT. The CDR3 is 14 residues long. CDR3 region: CASSDEGARNEQFF. The CDR3 bases are TGTGCCAGCAGTGATGAGGGGGCGCGGAATGAGCAGTTCTTC.